Sequencing of this T cell receptor beta chain was carried out in a study of T cells in tuberculosis. Study results and limitations: Shorter CDR3-alpha in active tuberculosis partly drove smaller distances.

Latent tuberculosis screening used tuberculin skin test and IGRA at entry. Unsorted cryopreserved PBMC were sequenced, averaging around 100,000 T cells per clinical donor. Assay: immunoSEQ multiplex PCR; the TCRdb copy retains only in-frame clones and omits some. The table has 45,000 or so clones, roughly 96% seen once. Germline assignment: CDR1 SGHVS and CDR2 FNYEAQ. Germline trimming cut 2 bases from V and 7 bases from J; bases unmatched to any gene: 11. The CDR3 length is 16 residues. With respect to this clone: What it recognizes is unknown.

The J gene is TRBJ2-1, the V gene TRBV7-6, with TRBD2 matching 7 bases. Sequencing input: PBMCs. The receptor's source is a donor aged 10-30 years with latent tuberculosis or without tuberculosis infection. The CDR3 region has the DNA TGTGCCAGCAGCTTATCTGGGGAGGGAGGTGAGAATGAGCAGTTCTTC. This encodes CASSLSGEGGENEQFF.